This passage covers 10 T cell receptor beta chains from one sample sequenced in a study of blood T cells in healthy people across ages. Through a sample-barcoded 5' primer and a J-beta primer mix, a second PCR was run for roughly 6 to 11 cycles. TCRdb re-called the 5' RACE reads with MiXCR, one entry per CDR3 protein. The sample includes more than 900,000 distinct CDR3 sequences, roughly 24% of them seen just once. These data also formed part of another study, on T cells of mothers and their children.

The sample taken for sequencing was blood. Every receptor here comes from a girl under 10 years old in good health.

This clonotype showed up many times. This chain links TRBV11-2 with TRBJ2-3; D may be TRBD2 (6 bases). Germline V gene data show CDR1 as SGHAT and CDR2 as FQNNGV. The CDR3 has 11 residues. V lost 3 bases, J lost 14 bases, and 12 bases lay in between. CDR3 DNA: TGTGCCAGCAGCTTTAGCGGCCCTGGGTATTTT. The encoded protein is CASSFSGPGYF.

This rearrangement joins TRBV7-2 to TRBJ2-4, with 8 positions matching TRBD2. The CDR3 totals 16 residues. The J segment lost 3 bases and the V segment lost 5 bases, leaving 9 bases of the junction unmatched. Germline CDR1 SGHTA, CDR2 FQGNSA. As DNA, the CDR3 is TGTGCCAGCAGCCTCACTAGCGGTTTGGGCAAAAACATTCAGTACTTC. This translates into CASSLTSGLGKNIQYF.

This clonotype was counted ten times or more. The V call is TRBV3-1, the J call TRBJ1-2; D not resolved. V lost 1 base and J 6 bases, leaving 3 bases between the germline ends. The CDR3 has 11 amino acids. Germline V gene sequence: CDR1 LGHDT, CDR2 YNNKEL (reference sequence). DNA of the CDR3: TGTGCCAGCAGCCAAGGGGATGGCTACACCTTC. Translation: CASSQGDGYTF.

This clonotype was seen a handful of times. The chain uses TRBV29-1 and TRBJ2-5, with no clear D. CDR1 and CDR2 from the germline V gene are SQVTM and ANQGSEA. V was pared by 8 bases and J by 5 bases, with 18 bases between. The CDR3 totals 13 residues. CDR3 bases: TGCAGCCTGATGAAGGGTGGTCCGGAGACCCAGTACTTC. Translating gives CSLMKGGPETQYF.

V is TRBV6-2 or TRBV6-3 and J is TRBJ1-3; maybe TRBD1 (6 bases). The ends were cut back, 6 bases at V and 0 bases at J, with 24 bases in the middle. This CDR3 spans 19 amino acids. The germline V gene has CDR1 MNHEY and CDR2 SVGEGT. CDR3: CASSRPGYRAPPSGNTIYF. CDR3 nucleotides: TGTGCCAGCAGCCGCCCGGGGTACAGGGCTCCCCCCTCTGGAAACACCATATATTTT.

This clonotype was seen a handful of times. The rearrangement links TRBV20-1 to TRBJ2-5; D is uncertain. Trimming left V 6 bases short and J 12 bases short, with 17 bases between. This CDR3 has 11 amino acids. The germline CDR1 and CDR2 sequences are DFQATT and SNEGSKA (reference sequence). Here the CDR3 DNA reads TGCAGTGCGCTAGTCACGGAAGGAGAGTACTTC. It specifies CSALVTEGEYF.

The CDR3 loop reads CASSSPGVQGRDYGYTF. CDR3 nucleotide sequence: TGTGCCAGCAGCTCTCCCGGTGTACAGGGTCGCGACTATGGCTACACCTTC. V is TRBV28 and J is TRBJ1-2; the D gene is possibly TRBD1 (6 bases). Between the trimmed V and J ends, which lost 6 bases and 3 bases, there was a span of 23 bases. CDR1 and CDR2 from the germline V gene are MDHEN and SYDVKM. The CDR3 spans 17 residues.

This rearrangement joins TRBV29-1 to TRBJ1-5, with D tentatively TRBD1 (6 bases). Trimming took 6 bases from V and 2 from J, leaving 11 bases between them. Germline V gene data show CDR1 as SQVTM and CDR2 as ANQGSEA. This CDR3 contains 13 residues. The CDR3 reads CSVRGSGNQPQHF. CDR3 nucleotide sequence: TGCAGCGTGAGGGGGTCGGGCAATCAGCCCCAGCATTTT.

This clonotype was seen a handful of times. This chain links TRBV20-1 with TRBJ2-7; 11 bases are shared with TRBD2. CDR1 and CDR2 from the germline V gene are DFQATT and SNEGSKA (reference sequence). The CDR3 length is 14 residues. The ends lost 3 bases at V and 7 bases at J; junction bases unmatched: 8. The CDR3: CSASALAGVGEQYF. The CDR3 coding sequence is TGCAGTGCTAGTGCACTAGCGGGAGTGGGAGAGCAGTACTTC.

This clonotype turned up a few times. The chain uses TRBV6-6 and TRBJ1-4; D ambiguous. Germline loops: CDR1 MNHNY, CDR2 SVGAGI (reference sequence). V shed 4 bases and J shed 8 bases, with 11 bases lying between them. The CDR3 totals 13 residues. Here the CDR3 reads CASSSPVGEKLFF. CDR3 DNA: TGTGCCAGCAGTTCTCCGGTAGGGGAAAAACTGTTTTTT.